This T cell receptor (beta chain) is from a study of T cells in Graves' hyperthyroidism and ophthalmopathy. The study, taken as a whole, reports: Ophthalmopathy and stable hyperthyroidism were told apart by a 13 V-J model.

In making diagnoses, clinical symptoms, serum thyroxine and TRAb, thyroid ultrasound and orbital computed tomography were all used. Fresh 10 ml peripheral blood yielded PBMCs. This clonotype has a handful of counts. Its antigen is currently unknown. Trimming removed 6 bases at V and 7 bases at J, with 15 bases between. CDR1 and CDR2 (germline): DFQATT, SNEGSKA (reference sequence). CDR3 size: 13 residues. RNA transcripts yielded amplified TCR beta CDR3 regions. In the first-round RT-PCR of the TCR CDR3, the HTBI primer set was used. TCRdb called the multiplex PCR reads again in MiXCR, with one record for every CDR3 protein. The data show 300,000 to 500,000 distinct CDR3 sequences, with about 14% seen just once and under 30% held by the top ten.

The chain combines TRBV20-1 with TRBJ1-4; no definite D call. Material for sequencing was blood. The receptor comes from a man aged 45-65 years with Graves' ophthalmopathy. CDR3 region: CSAHINRGEKLFF. Written as DNA, the CDR3 is TGCAGTGCCCACATAAACCGCGGTGAAAAACTGTTTTTT.